A single sample gave rise to the 12 T cell receptor beta chains below, sequenced in a study of shared clonotypes between healthy human individuals. Sequenced by immunoSEQ multiplex PCR; TCRdb stores in-frame clones only, minus some. Found here are roughly 1,100,000 clones, around 75% of them singletons; the top ten hold around 1.5%. The sample consisted of memory CD4+ T cells sorted from blood. The subset was: CD45RA-negative fraction. The origin of the receptors is a man aged 18 to 35 in good health.

This clone was counted many times. The J gene is TRBJ2-7, the V gene TRBV9, with TRBD1 matching over 8 bases. The germline CDR1 and CDR2 sequences are SGDLS and YYNGEE. Germline trimming cut 0 bases from V and 5 bases from J; bases unmatched to any gene: 7. There are 15 residues in the CDR3. The chain's CDR3 is CASSVGGQGRNEQYF. The CDR3 DNA follows: TGTGCCAGCAGCGTAGGAGGACAGGGAAGGAACGAGCAGTACTTC. Full variable domain (missing parts from reference TRBV9 and TRBJ2-7): DSGVTQTPKHLITATGQRVTLRCSPRSGDLSVYWYQQSLDQGLQFLIQYYNGEERAKGNILERFSAQQFPDLHSELNLSSLELGDSALYFCASSVGGQGRNEQYFGPGTRLTVT.

The chain links TRBV7-9 to TRBJ2-1; TRBD2 matches 9 bases. The CDR3 sequence is 16 residues long. From germline, CDR1 is SEHNR and CDR2 FQNEAQ (reference sequence). Trimming cost V 5 bases and J 2 bases; bases outside gene matches: 7. In DNA, the CDR3 is TGTGCCAGCAGCCAGTCAGCGGGAGGAACCTACAATGAGCAGTTCTTC. Translated: CASSQSAGGTYNEQFF.

This clone appeared once. This specimen includes other DNA sequences encoding the same CDR3. The chain couples TRBV5-4 to TRBJ2-1; unclear D gene. The V end was cut by 5 bases, the J end by 0 bases, with 9 bases between. The CDR3 contains 14 residues. CDR1 SGHNT and CDR2 YYREEE come from the germline V gene (reference sequence). The CDR3 sequence is CASSAPSSYNEQFF. CDR3 DNA: TGTGCCAGCAGTGCCCCTAGCTCCTACAATGAGCAGTTCTTC.

This sequence joins TRBV7-2 and TRBJ1-1; D gene ambiguous. V shed 2 bases and J shed 4 bases, with 14 bases lying between them. This CDR3 spans 15 amino acids. Germline V gene sequence: CDR1 SGHTA, CDR2 FQGNSA. The CDR3 protein is CASSLRQLIGTEAFF. The CDR3 nucleotides are TGTGCCAGCAGCTTACGGCAGCTAATAGGCACTGAAGCTTTCTTT.

This clone was counted only a few times. This chain uses TRBV6-6 with TRBJ2-5; D not resolved. The CDR3 contains 12 residues. Germline-derived CDR1 and CDR2 are MNHNY and SVGAGI (reference sequence). V was cut by 6 bases and J by 13 bases, with 18 bases left in between. The CDR3 nucleotides are TGTGCCAGCAGCCAGGACCAGCCGATCTGGTACTTC. It specifies CASSQDQPIWYF.

The chain combines TRBV5-6 with TRBJ1-6; 7 bases map to TRBD1. The trim removed 4 bases at V and 6 bases at J, leaving 10 bases unmatched. The CDR3 sequence is 16 residues long. CDR1 and CDR2 from the germline V gene are SGHDT and YYEEEE. In DNA, the CDR3 is TGTGCCAGCAGCCACCGGGACAGCCGACGTAATTCACCCCTCCACTTT. Its translation is CASSHRDSRRNSPLHF.

The genes are TRBV27 and TRBJ1-5, with 7 bases lining up with TRBD1. The trim removed 5 bases at V and 2 bases at J, leaving 3 bases unmatched. The length of the CDR3 is 14 residues. In germline, CDR1 is MNHEY, CDR2 SMNVEV (reference sequence). CDR3 residues: CASSQTGGNQPQHF. The CDR3 nucleotides are TGTGCCAGCAGTCAAACAGGGGGCAATCAGCCCCAGCATTTT.

The V call is TRBV30, the J call TRBJ2-4, with D maybe TRBD1 (6 bases). The CDR3 sequence is 17 residues long. Germline CDR1 and CDR2: GTSNPN and SVGIG (reference sequence). With 1 base removed from V and 1 base from J, the gap between germline ends came to 17 bases. CDR3 sequence (DNA): TGTGCCTGGAGTGCTAAGAGACAGGTCGGGGCCAAAAACATTCAGTACTTC. Translating it yields CAWSAKRQVGAKNIQYF. The full variable domain, its missing parts supplied by reference TRBV30 and TRBJ2-4, is SQTIHQWPATLVQPVGSPLSLECTVEGTSNPNLYWYRQAAGRGLQLLFYSVGIGQISSEVPQNLSASRPQDRQFILSSKKLLLSDSGFYLCAWSAKRQVGAKNIQYFGAGTRLSVL.

The chain employs TRBV19 and TRBJ2-6; D ambiguous. V lost 2 bases and J lost 0, with 17 bases in between. The CDR3 contains 19 residues. The germline V gene encodes CDR1 LNHDA and CDR2 SQIVND (reference sequence). The CDR3 sequence is CASSISRGRKSSGANVLTF. DNA for the CDR3: TGTGCCAGTAGTATATCAAGAGGACGCAAAAGCTCTGGGGCCAACGTCCTGACTTTC.

This chain joins TRBV6-6 and TRBJ1-1, with D maybe TRBD1 (5 bases). This CDR3 spans 13 amino acids. The germline CDR1 and CDR2 sequences are MNHNY and SVGAGI (reference sequence). V lost 0 bases and J 9 bases, leaving 11 bases between the germline ends. The CDR3 bases are TGTGCCAGCAGTTACTCGAAGCAGGGTAAAGCTTTCTTT. Its protein is CASSYSKQGKAFF.

This chain links TRBV6-1 with TRBJ1-1; D is undetermined. This CDR3 is built from 15 residues. Trimming stripped 10 bases from V and 2 bases from J, with 20 bases between. Germline V gene data show CDR1 as MNHNS and CDR2 as SASEGT. CDR3 amino acids: CAIEPRRAGNTEAFF. CDR3 sequence (DNA): TGTGCCATCGAACCCCGGCGGGCCGGAAACACTGAAGCTTTCTTT.

The rearrangement links TRBV27 to TRBJ2-1, with D unresolved. Germline V CDR1 and CDR2: MNHEY, SMNVEV (reference sequence). The CDR3 runs to 12 residues. Trimming removed 5 bases from V and 9 bases from J, with 11 bases in between. CDR3 loop: CASSQPMGEQFF. As DNA, the CDR3 is TGTGCCAGCAGTCAGCCTATGGGTGAGCAGTTCTTC.